This passage covers 24 T cell receptor beta chains from one sample sequenced in a study of CXCR4 blockade with PD-1 therapy in pancreatic cancer (dated by TCRdb to between 2018 and 2021). The library was built by means of the immunoSEQ multiplex PCR assay. TCRdb's version of the immuneACCESS table is confined to in-frame rearrangements and falls short of the full clone set. An unresolved V gene accounts for under half of the shortfall where checked; the remainder is of unknown origin. The sample has approximately 17,000 clones on record, over 55% of them singletons. The ten largest account for 5% to 7% of the sample. Sequenced: tumor tissue. These receptor sequences come from a human donor with pancreatic ductal adenocarcinoma.

V and J are TRBV23-1 and TRBJ1-4, with no clear D. TRBV23-1 is labeled an ORF, and its function is uncertain. CDR3 length: 13 residues. V gave up 9 bases and J gave up 3 bases, with 11 bases separating them. CDR3 DNA sequence: TGCGCCAGTAGTATTGTGGCTAATGAAAAACTGTTTTTT. Translating it yields CASSIVANEKLFF.

This clone was found once. The J gene is TRBJ1-2, the V gene TRBV29-1; D gene uncertain. V was shortened by 6 bases and J by 6 bases, with 17 bases between the two germline ends. Germline values: CDR1 SQVTM, CDR2 ANQGSEA. The CDR3 has 13 amino acids. The DNA for the CDR3 is TGCAGCGTGCTCGACCGCTCTGGGGATGGCTACACCTTC. Amino acid sequence: CSVLDRSGDGYTF. Using reference TRBV29-1 and TRBJ1-2 for the parts outside the CDR3, the full variable domain is SAVISQKPSRDICQRGTSLTIQCQVDSQVTMMFWYRQQPGQSLTLIATANQGSEATYESGFVIDKFPISRPNLTFSTLTVSNMSPEDSSIYLCSVLDRSGDGYTFGSGTRLTVV.

V usage is TRBV18 and J usage is TRBJ2-7; 9 bases are shared with TRBD2. V lost 3 bases, J lost 2 bases, and 2 bases stayed unmatched. The V gene's germline CDR1 is KGHSH and CDR2 LQKENI. CDR3 size: 14 residues. This chain's CDR3 is CASSPAGGTYEQYF. The DNA of the CDR3 is TGTGCCAGCTCACCTGCGGGAGGGACCTACGAGCAGTACTTC.

This clone qualifies as medium-sized (0.01 to 0.1%). V is TRBV28 and J is TRBJ2-7; TRBD2 agrees at 9 bases. This CDR3 has 14 amino acids. The germline gives CDR1 MDHEN, CDR2 SYDVKM. The V and J ends lost 7 bases and 2 bases, in that order; junction bases with no gene match: 6. DNA for the CDR3: TGTGCCAGCACCCCGGGGACTAGCACCTACGAGCAGTACTTC. It codes for CASTPGTSTYEQYF.

V usage is TRBV28 and J usage is TRBJ2-7, with D unresolved. Germline CDR1 reads MDHEN; CDR2 reads SYDVKM. The CDR3 consists of 14 residues. V was shortened by 5 bases and J by 2 bases, with 13 bases between the two germline ends. The CDR3 reads CASSLTEYPYEQYF. The CDR3 DNA is TGTGCCAGCAGTCTCACAGAGTACCCCTACGAGCAGTACTTC.

This chain uses TRBV27 with TRBJ2-7; D gene ambiguous. CDR1 and CDR2 from the germline V gene are MNHEY and SMNVEV (reference sequence). V lost 4 bases and J 2 bases, leaving 6 bases between the germline ends. The CDR3 length is 12 residues. Here the CDR3 DNA reads TGTGCCAGCAGTTCCCGACCCTACGAGCAGTACTTC. It encodes CASSSRPYEQYF.

The CDR3 protein is CASSPGRSGYNEQFF. The CDR3 DNA follows: TGTGCCAGCTCACCAGGGCGTTCAGGGTACAATGAGCAGTTCTTC. The rearrangement links TRBV18 to TRBJ2-1; the D gene is possibly TRBD1 (5 bases). The CDR3 contains 15 residues. Germline CDR1 KGHSH, CDR2 LQKENI. The V end lost 2 bases, the J end lost 4 bases, and 12 bases lay between the germline ends.

This chain joins TRBV18 and TRBJ1-3, with D perhaps matching TRBD1 (6 bases). The CDR3 has 17 residues. CDR1 and CDR2 from the germline V gene are KGHSH and LQKENI. V was cut by 3 bases and J by 0 bases, with 15 bases left in between. The CDR3 nucleotides are TGTGCCAGCTCACCTTTGGAAGGGGGAATCTCTGGAAACACCATATATTTT. This codes for CASSPLEGGISGNTIYF.

The chain carries TRBV18 and TRBJ1-4; unclear D gene. Germline CDR1 is KGHSH and CDR2 is LQKENI. The CDR3 is 14 amino acids. V lost 1 base, J lost 4 bases, and 7 bases lay in between. The CDR3 sequence is CASSPRVNNEKLFF. The CDR3 DNA reads as TGTGCCAGCTCACCACGGGTGAATAATGAAAAACTGTTTTTT.

V gene TRBV19 combines with J gene TRBJ2-7; D not certain. Germline assignment: CDR1 LNHDA and CDR2 SQIVND (reference sequence). The CDR3 has 14 residues. Trimming stripped 7 bases from V and 1 base from J, with 14 bases between. The CDR3 DNA sequence: TGTGCCAGTACCCCCCTGCCAGGATCCTACGAGCAGTACTTC. It is translated as CASTPLPGSYEQYF.

This clone was counted a single time. V is TRBV19 and J is TRBJ1-2; D unresolved. The germline gives CDR1 LNHDA, CDR2 SQIVND (reference sequence). CDR3 length: 15 amino acids. V was shortened by 1 base and J by 7 bases, with 16 bases between the two germline ends. Here the CDR3 reads CASSIGDPQSTGYTF. CDR3 DNA: TGTGCCAGTAGTATAGGGGATCCTCAATCGACTGGCTACACCTTC.

The chain combines TRBV29-1 with TRBJ2-6, with D possibly matching TRBD2 (5 bases). Trimming took off 3 bases at V and 1 base at J, with 7 bases between the two ends. In germline, CDR1 is SQVTM, CDR2 ANQGSEA. The CDR3 has 14 amino acids. The CDR3 sequence is CSVDEGSGANVLTF. As DNA, the CDR3 is TGCAGCGTTGATGAGGGTTCTGGGGCCAACGTCCTGACTTTC.

The chain combines TRBV19 with TRBJ2-1, with D perhaps TRBD2 (6 bases). Germline CDR1 is LNHDA and CDR2 is SQIVND (reference sequence). V was pared by 7 bases and J by 4 bases, with 20 bases between. This CDR3 has 16 residues. The CDR3 region is CASKGLTPEGYNEQFF. The CDR3 coding sequence is TGTGCCAGTAAGGGACTGACTCCGGAAGGATACAATGAGCAGTTCTTC.

The chain joins TRBV19 to TRBJ1-2; tentative D call: TRBD1 (5 bases). The germline V and J ends were trimmed by 2 bases and 7 bases, with 17 bases remaining between them. There are 15 residues in the CDR3. CDR1 and CDR2 (germline): LNHDA, SQIVND (reference sequence). The CDR3 DNA sequence: TGTGCCAGTAGTATAACCCGGGACGGACGGAGTGGCTACACCTTC. It yields the protein CASSITRDGRSGYTF. The complete variable domain, with remaining parts taken from reference TRBV19 and TRBJ1-2, reads DGGITQSPKYLFRKEGQNVTLSCEQNLNHDAMYWYRQDPGQGLRLIYYSQIVNDFQKGDIAEGYSVSREKKESFPLTVTSAQKNPTAFYLCASSITRDGRSGYTFGSGTRLTVV.

In DNA, the CDR3 is TGTGCCAGCAGCCTAGGACTAGCGGGAGTATATGAGCAGTTCTTC. This codes for CASSLGLAGVYEQFF. This sequence joins TRBV28 and TRBJ2-1, with 13 bases identical to TRBD2. The germline V gene has CDR1 MDHEN and CDR2 SYDVKM. The CDR3 has 15 amino acids. V shed 6 bases, J shed 8 bases, and the junction held 7 bases outside the gene matches. The full variable domain, in which reference TRBV28 and TRBJ2-1 provide the parts outside the CDR3, is DVKVTQSSRYLVKRTGEKVFLECVQDMDHENMFWYRQDPGLGLRLIYFSYDVKMKEKGDIPEGYSVSREKKERFSLILESASTNQTSMYLCASSLGLAGVYEQFFGPGTRLTVL.

This clone was counted only a few times. The V gene is TRBV6-8, the J gene TRBJ2-7; D may be TRBD1 or TRBD2 (5 bases each). There are 15 residues in the CDR3. Germline V CDR1 and CDR2: MNHGY, SAAAGT. V was shortened by 4 bases and J by 0 bases, with 13 bases between the two germline ends. CDR3 region: CASSLRGVSSYEQYF. The CDR3 DNA reads TGTGCCAGCAGTTTAAGAGGGGTAAGCTCCTACGAGCAGTACTTC.

V usage is TRBV29-1 and J usage is TRBJ2-4, with 9 bases matching TRBD1. The CDR3 covers 16 residues. J gave up 9 bases and V 4 bases, and 16 bases lay outside the gene matches. CDR1 SQVTM and CDR2 ANQGSEA come from the germline V gene. The CDR3 is CSVGALQGAHGSIQYF. Here the CDR3 DNA reads TGCAGCGTTGGGGCTCTACAGGGGGCGCATGGTAGCATTCAGTACTTC.

The chain is built from TRBV28 and TRBJ1-2, with 8 bases fitting TRBD1. Germline V gives CDR1 MDHEN, CDR2 SYDVKM. This CDR3 is built from 15 residues. V lost 6 bases to trimming and J lost 5 bases; unmatched junction nucleotides: 11. The CDR3 loop is CASRQGAGGGYGYTF. Written as DNA, the CDR3 is TGTGCCAGCAGACAAGGGGCAGGGGGCGGTTATGGCTACACCTTC.

The genes are TRBV6-8 and TRBJ2-7; D unresolved. V lost 10 bases, J lost 7 bases, and 20 bases lay in between. The CDR3 is 13 residues long. Germline V gives CDR1 MNHGY, CDR2 SAAAGT. The chain's CDR3 is CATMTGPLLEQYF. CDR3 nucleotides: TGTGCCACCATGACGGGCCCTTTGCTAGAGCAGTACTTC.

The gene calls are TRBV28 and TRBJ2-3; 11 nucleotides agree with TRBD2. Trimming at V came to 2 bases and at J to 6 bases, leaving 7 bases not matched to a gene. This CDR3 is built from 16 residues. CDR1 and CDR2 (germline): MDHEN, SYDVKM. The chain's CDR3 is CASSLGSVAGGDTQYF. The CDR3 region has the DNA TGTGCCAGCAGTTTAGGGTCCGTAGCGGGAGGGGATACGCAGTATTTT.

The chain employs TRBV19 and TRBJ1-6; TRBD1 matches 10 bases. This CDR3 contains 14 residues. Trimming took 7 bases from V and 7 from J; bases not matched to a gene: 4. Germline V gene sequence: CDR1 LNHDA, CDR2 SQIVND (reference sequence). The CDR3 spells CASTPTGGNSPLHF. The CDR3 nucleotides read TGTGCCAGTACCCCGACAGGGGGCAATTCACCCCTCCACTTT.

The chain is built from TRBV18 and TRBJ1-1; D not resolved. CDR3 length: 13 residues. V was shortened by 6 bases and J by 4 bases, with 12 bases between the two germline ends. The germline V gene encodes CDR1 KGHSH and CDR2 LQKENI. The CDR3 here is CASSPQEGTEAFF. CDR3 DNA: TGTGCCAGCTCCCCCCAGGAGGGCACTGAAGCTTTCTTT.

This chain connects TRBV30 to TRBJ1-2; possible D gene TRBD1, 5 bases. V lost 2 bases, J lost 10 bases, and 17 bases lay in between. Germline assignment: CDR1 GTSNPN and CDR2 SVGIG (reference sequence). The CDR3 runs to 13 residues. The CDR3 sequence: CAWSTTPGTTYTF. CDR3 nucleotide sequence: TGTGCCTGGAGTACGACGCCCGGGACGACCTACACCTTC.

The chain couples TRBV28 to TRBJ2-1, with D hard to call. V lost 6 bases to trimming and J lost 4 bases, with 16 bases between them. From germline, CDR1 is MDHEN and CDR2 SYDVKM. CDR3 length: 15 residues. Here the CDR3 reads CASSPASSTYNEQFF. CDR3 nucleotides: TGTGCCAGCAGCCCCGCGAGCTCCACTTACAATGAGCAGTTCTTC.